This T cell receptor beta chain was observed in a study of shared clonotypes between healthy human individuals. Study findings and constraints: Researchers found naive subsets generally carried larger estimated richness than memory subsets. Sampling included only blood; tissue repertoires likely differ.

TCRdb's copy holds only in-frame clones and misses some; the assay was immunoSEQ multiplex PCR. In the table there are over a million clones, about 84% of which are singletons. This clone was observed at least ten times. The antigen remains unidentified. The CDR3 extends over 14 amino acids. Germline V CDR1 and CDR2: SNHLY, FYNNEI. Trimming cost V 7 bases and J 2 bases, with 11 bases left between them. Sequencing used memory CD4+ T cells from PBMCs. Subset reported: CD45RA-negative fraction. This chain links TRBV2 with TRBJ2-2; perhaps TRBD2 as D (5 bases). This sequence was found in a man younger than 30 in good health. Some clones in this sample may be carry-over from other donors' samples. CDR3 sequence reads: CASTSGKNTGELFF. CDR3 DNA sequence: TGTGCCAGCACGTCGGGGAAAAACACCGGGGAGCTGTTTTTT.